This TCR beta chain was sequenced in a study of metastatic and nonmetastatic thyroid tumors. Study as a whole: The authors compared repertoires across blood and tumor or nodule tissue from malignant and benign thyroid patients.

This clone was observed many times. Its target is not known. One base away lies a much larger clone, so this may be a sequencing read error. TCRdb re-analyzed the PCR reads through MiXCR. The data hold about 9,900 clones, with about 10% observed a single time. General study results and limits: For both blood and tumor, malignant thyroid tumors reportedly showed significantly higher TCR beta diversity than benign nodules did.

Until they underwent thyroid surgery, no patient had received any treatment. The CDR3 totals 14 residues. Germline V gene data show CDR1 as SQVTM and CDR2 as ANQGSEA. The sequenced material came from tumor tissue. V gene TRBV29-1 combines with J gene TRBJ1-4; TRBD1 agrees at 7 bases. This TCR was sampled from a female donor with papillary thyroid cancer or a benign thyroid nodule (not recorded which). Some clones in this sample may be carry-over from other donors' samples. CDR3 loop: CSVIDRVGDEKLLF. CDR3 in DNA: TGCAGCGTTATCGACAGGGTGGGAGATGAAAAACTGCTTTTT.